This T cell receptor beta chain was obtained from a study of Graves' ophthalmopathy and Graves' hyperthyroidism. Other autoimmune diseases, uncontrolled infections, pregnancy or lactation led to the exclusion of patients. Clinicians diagnosed using symptoms, serum thyroxine, TRAb, thyroid ultrasound and orbital computed tomography. Findings of the study overall: Ophthalmopathy cases were distinguished from stable hyperthyroidism by a 13-signature model, reaching approximately 88% sensitivity and 81.08% specificity. In blood appeared most of the expanded thyroid clonotypes whose frequency exceeded 0.001.

Amplified TCR beta CDR3 regions were obtained using RNA transcripts as template. RT-PCR in the first round used HTBI primers; a second-round multiplex PCR followed. A single record per CDR3 protein comes from TCRdb applying MiXCR to the multiplex PCR reads. Of under 350,000 distinct CDR3 sequences in the sample, 17% were seen once. This clonotype was seen at least ten times. Antigen unknown. The length of the CDR3 is 18 residues. Trimming took off 6 bases at V and 0 bases at J, with 24 bases between the two ends. The V gene's germline CDR1 is SGHNT and CDR2 YYREEE (reference sequence). The sequence was collected from an adult man with Graves' ophthalmopathy. The sequencing input was peripheral blood. The rearrangement joins TRBV5-4 to TRBJ1-1, with D possibly TRBD1 on 6 matching bases. CDR3 nucleotide sequence: TGTGCCAGCAAGGCAGACAGGTGGGGGGGACTCATGAACACTGAAGCTTTCTTT. Protein: CASKADRWGGLMNTEAFF.